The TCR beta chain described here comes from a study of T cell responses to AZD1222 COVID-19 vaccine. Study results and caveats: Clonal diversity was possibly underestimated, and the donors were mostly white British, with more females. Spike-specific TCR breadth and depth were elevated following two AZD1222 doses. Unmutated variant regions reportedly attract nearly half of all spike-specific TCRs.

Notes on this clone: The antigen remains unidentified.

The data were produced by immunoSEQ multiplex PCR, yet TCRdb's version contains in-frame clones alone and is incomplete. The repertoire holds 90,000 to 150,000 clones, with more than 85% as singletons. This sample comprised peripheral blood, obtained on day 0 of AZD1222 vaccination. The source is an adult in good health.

CDR3 bases: TGTGCCAGTAGTATTCTCGGTCAGAACACCATATATTTT. Amino acids: CASSILGQNTIYF. The rearrangement uses TRBV19 and TRBJ1-3, with D unresolved. This CDR3 spans 13 amino acids. V gave up 3 bases and J gave up 7 bases, with 10 bases separating them. Germline V gene lookup returns CDR1 LNHDA and CDR2 SQIVND (reference sequence). Using reference TRBV19 and TRBJ1-3 for the parts outside the CDR3, the full variable domain is DGGITQSPKYLFRKEGQNVTLSCEQNLNHDAMYWYRQDPGQGLRLIYYSQIVNDFQKGDIAEGYSVSREKKESFPLTVTSAQKNPTAFYLCASSILGQNTIYFGEGSWLTVV.